This TCR beta chain originates from a study of OX40 agonist ivuxolimab in advanced cancers. Background on the study: The dose-escalation group included hepatocellular carcinoma, melanoma, renal cell carcinoma and head and neck cancer.

Worth noting for this clone: The antigen remains undetermined.

Clones were sequenced by immunoSEQ multiplex PCR, and TCRdb holds only the in-frame ones, with some missing. The sample shows tens of thousands of clones, around 87% of them seen only once. General observations from the study: Circulating CD4+ and CD8+ T cells showed clonal expansion by week 6 at 0.1 to 3.0 mg/kg.

The CDR3 sequence is 11 residues long. Germline V gene data show CDR1 as LNHDA and CDR2 as SQIVND (reference sequence). V lost 6 bases to trimming and J lost 4 bases, with 7 bases between them. This TCR was sampled from an adult with an advanced solid tumor such as melanoma, head and neck, liver or kidney cancer. Sequencing used CD4+ or CD8+ T cells sorted from blood, obtained in a trial of the OX40 agonist ivuxolimab. The J gene is TRBJ2-7, the V gene TRBV19; perhaps TRBD1 as D (5 bases). CDR3 DNA sequence: TGTGCCAGTAGCCAGGGTTACGAGCAGTACTTC. Translating it yields CASSQGYEQYF.